These 13 T cell receptor beta chains came from one sample sequenced in a study of blood T cell repertoires in COVID-19. Method: immunoSEQ multiplex PCR; TCRdb's copy keeps in-frame clones and lacks some. This table has about 70,000 clones, 87% appearing once. The sequencing input was peripheral blood. Source of these receptors: a young woman with acute or convalescent COVID-19.

The chain is built from TRBV29-1 and TRBJ1-5; no clear D. CDR1 and CDR2 (germline): SQVTM, ANQGSEA. The CDR3 is 10 amino acids. Written as DNA, the CDR3 is TGCAGGAGAAAGAATCAGCCCCAGCATTTT. It is translated as CRRKNQPQHF.

The gene calls are TRBV7-8 and TRBJ2-1; the match to TRBD2 covers 8 bases. Germline V gene sequence: CDR1 SGHVS, CDR2 FQNEAQ. This CDR3 has 15 amino acids. With V trimmed by 2 bases and J by 1 base, 1 base remained unmatched. CDR3 region: CASSLSGGSYNEQFF. The DNA of the CDR3 is TGTGCCAGCAGCTTAAGCGGGGGATCCTACAATGAGCAGTTCTTC.

In this sample, this clone turned up once. The V call is TRBV28, the J call TRBJ1-1; 11 nucleotides line up with TRBD1. This CDR3 is 15 amino acids long. Germline V gene sequence: CDR1 MDHEN, CDR2 SYDVKM. Trimming at V came to 4 bases and at J to 3 bases, leaving 4 bases not matched to a gene. CDR3 coding DNA: TGTGCCAGCAGTTACCCGGGACAGGGGGACACTGAAGCTTTCTTT. Encoded protein: CASSYPGQGDTEAFF.

This clone appeared once. V is TRBV7-8 and J is TRBJ1-3, with 10 bases that match TRBD1. The CDR3 contains 16 residues. Germline CDR1 is SGHVS and CDR2 is FQNEAQ. Germline trimming cut 5 bases from V and 2 bases from J; bases unmatched to any gene: 6. The DNA for the CDR3 is TGTGCCAGCAGCCTGAGACAGGGGGCCACTGGAAACACCATATATTTT. Translated: CASSLRQGATGNTIYF. Full variable domain (remainder filled in from reference TRBV7-8 and TRBJ1-3): GAGVSQSPRYKVAKRGQDVALRCDPISGHVSLFWYQQALGQGPEFLTYFQNEAQLDKSGLPSDRFFAERPEGSVSTLKIQRTQQEDSAVYLCASSLRQGATGNTIYFGEGSWLTVV.

The chain links TRBV2 to TRBJ1-2, with D perhaps matching TRBD1 (6 bases). This CDR3 has 14 residues. V lost 6 bases to trimming and J lost 4 bases, with 15 bases between them. The germline CDR1 and CDR2 sequences are SNHLY and FYNNEI. CDR3 DNA sequence: TGTGCCAGCAGGGGGGGGGACACCACCTATGGCTACACCTTC. As protein: CASRGGDTTYGYTF.

The J gene is TRBJ2-1, the V gene TRBV7-8, with D maybe TRBD1 (5 bases). The CDR3 contains 16 residues. CDR1 is SGHVS and CDR2 is FQNEAQ in the germline V gene. The germline V and J ends were trimmed by 1 base and 4 bases, with 14 bases remaining between them. CDR3 loop: CASSLDRSGAYNEQFF. The CDR3 region has the DNA TGTGCCAGCAGCTTAGACAGGAGTGGGGCTTACAATGAGCAGTTCTTC.

DNA of the CDR3: TGTGCCAGCAGTGTACAGGGGAAATATCAGCCCCAGCATTTT. It is translated as CASSVQGKYQPQHF. V usage is TRBV2 and J usage is TRBJ1-5; 7 bases line up with TRBD1. Looked up from germline, CDR1 is SNHLY and CDR2 is FYNNEI. The length of the CDR3 is 14 residues. Trimming removed 4 bases from V and 5 bases from J; junction bases left unmatched: 5.

The chain employs TRBV5-4 and TRBJ1-6; 8 nucleotides line up with TRBD1. With V trimmed by 4 bases and J by 9 bases, 6 bases remained unmatched. This CDR3 spans 14 amino acids. Germline CDR1 and CDR2: SGHNT and YYREEE (reference sequence). CDR3 coding DNA: TGTGCCAGCAGCGAAGGACAGGGAGGTTCACCCCTCCACTTT. Amino acid sequence: CASSEGQGGSPLHF.

The rearrangement links TRBV6-5 to TRBJ1-2; the match to TRBD1 covers 7 bases. This CDR3 has 15 amino acids. The V and J ends lost 5 bases and 6 bases, in that order; junction bases with no gene match: 12. Germline V gene sequence: CDR1 MNHEY, CDR2 SVGAGI. The CDR3 loop is CASSKSHRGRNGYTF. The CDR3 DNA is TGTGCCAGCAGTAAATCCCACAGGGGTCGAAATGGCTACACCTTC.

V and J are TRBV4-1 and TRBJ1-5; TRBD1 might be the D (6 bases). CDR1 is MGHRA, CDR2 YSYEKL, per germline. The length of the CDR3 is 16 residues. The V end was cut by 1 base, the J end by 0 bases, with 10 bases between. The CDR3 loop is CASSQGGRNSNQPQHF. Here the CDR3 DNA reads TGCGCCAGCAGCCAAGGGGGGCGGAATAGCAATCAGCCCCAGCATTTT.

The chain is built from TRBV15 and TRBJ1-1; TRBD1 agrees at 7 bases. The J segment lost 2 bases and the V segment lost 2 bases, leaving 5 bases of the junction unmatched. CDR3 length: 15 residues. Germline CDR1 reads LNHNV; CDR2 reads YYDKDF (reference sequence). CDR3 residues: CATSRRQGLNTEAFF. The CDR3 bases are TGTGCCACCAGCAGACGACAGGGTCTAAACACTGAAGCTTTCTTT.

This clone was counted a single time. The chain has TRBV29-1 and TRBJ1-1; 12 nucleotides line up with TRBD1. The CDR3 totals 14 residues. Trimming took 6 bases from V and 6 from J; bases not matched to a gene: 8. From germline, CDR1 is SQVTM and CDR2 ANQGSEA. The CDR3 bases are TGCAGCGTCTCTGAGGGACAGGGGGCGGCTGAAGCTTTCTTT. Translated: CSVSEGQGAAEAFF. Together with reference TRBV29-1 and TRBJ1-1, the CDR3 gives the full variable domain: SAVISQKPSRDICQRGTSLTIQCQVDSQVTMMFWYRQQPGQSLTLIATANQGSEATYESGFVIDKFPISRPNLTFSTLTVSNMSPEDSSIYLCSVSEGQGAAEAFFGQGTRLTVV.

CDR3 sequence (DNA): TGTGCCAGCAGTTACCTCGCAGGGGCGGTAAATGAGCAGTTCTTC. Translated: CASSYLAGAVNEQFF. The V call is TRBV6-2 or TRBV6-3, the J call TRBJ2-1, with a weak D call TRBD1 (6 bases). V shed 2 bases and J shed 7 bases, with 15 bases lying between them. The CDR3 extends over 15 amino acids. Per germline, CDR1 MNHEY and CDR2 SVGEGT.